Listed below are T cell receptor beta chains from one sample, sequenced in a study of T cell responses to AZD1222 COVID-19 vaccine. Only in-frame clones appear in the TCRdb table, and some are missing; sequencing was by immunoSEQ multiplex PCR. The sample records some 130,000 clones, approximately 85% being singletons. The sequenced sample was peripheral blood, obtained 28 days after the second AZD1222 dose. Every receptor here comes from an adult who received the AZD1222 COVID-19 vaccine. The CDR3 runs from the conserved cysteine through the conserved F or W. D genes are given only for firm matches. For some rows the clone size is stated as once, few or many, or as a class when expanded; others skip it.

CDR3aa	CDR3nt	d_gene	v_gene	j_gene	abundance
CASNRDTGDEQFF	TGCGCCAGCAACCGAGACACAGGTGATGAGCAGTTCTTC	.	TRBV5-1	TRBJ2-1	.
CASKAGGNEQFF	TGTGCCAGCAAAGCGGGAGGCAATGAGCAGTTCTTC	TRBD2	TRBV2	TRBJ2-1	.
CASSHLGGRLGGANVLTF	TGCGCCAGCAGCCACCTAGGGGGCAGGCTGGGTGGGGCCAACGTCCTGACTTTC	TRBD1	TRBV4-1	TRBJ2-6	once
CSVDAGQGLGYTF	TGCAGCGTTGATGCGGGACAGGGCCTTGGCTACACCTTC	TRBD1	TRBV29-1	TRBJ1-2	.
CASSSRTSGSTGELFF	TGTGCCAGCAGCTCACGGACTAGCGGGAGTACCGGGGAGCTGTTTTTT	TRBD2	TRBV5-4	TRBJ2-2	.
CASSDTGIETQYF	TGTGCCAGCAGTGATACAGGTATCGAGACCCAGTACTTC	.	TRBV25-1	TRBJ2-5	once
CASSPLPLGSYNEQFF	TGTGCCAGCAGCCCCCTTCCCCTTGGCTCCTACAATGAGCAGTTCTTC	.	TRBV7-8	TRBJ2-1	.
CASSPARPVSYTGELFF	TGTGCCAGTAGTCCAGCTCGACCCGTGTCCTACACCGGGGAGCTGTTTTTT	.	TRBV19	TRBJ2-2	.
CASSLGVSGNTIYF	TGTGCCAGCAGCCTGGGGGTCTCTGGAAACACCATATATTTT	.	TRBV5-6	TRBJ1-3	.
CASSSWGTGGNTEAFF	TGTGCCAGCAGCTCCTGGGGGACAGGGGGTAACACTGAAGCTTTCTTT	TRBD1	TRBV13	TRBJ1-1	.
CASSPSSDYGYTF	TGTGCCAGCAGCCCTTCAAGTGACTATGGCTACACCTTC	.	TRBV7-2	TRBJ1-2	.
CATGTSVTGELFF	TGTGCCACCGGGACTAGCGTTACCGGGGAGCTGTTTTTT	TRBD2	TRBV9	TRBJ2-2	.
CASSPFSGGGTDTQYF	TGTGCCAGCAGCCCCTTTAGCGGGGGTGGCACAGATACGCAGTATTTT	TRBD2	TRBV9	TRBJ2-3	.
CASIKGLGSYGYTF	TGTGCCAGCATCAAGGGACTGGGAAGCTATGGCTACACCTTC	.	TRBV2	TRBJ1-2	few
CAWSTGMVEKLFF	TGTGCCTGGAGTACGGGGATGGTTGAAAAACTGTTTTTT	.	TRBV30	TRBJ1-4	.
CASSQGSGMAGNTIYF	TGCGCCAGCAGCCAAGGGTCAGGGATGGCTGGAAACACCATATATTTT	.	TRBV4-1	TRBJ1-3	few